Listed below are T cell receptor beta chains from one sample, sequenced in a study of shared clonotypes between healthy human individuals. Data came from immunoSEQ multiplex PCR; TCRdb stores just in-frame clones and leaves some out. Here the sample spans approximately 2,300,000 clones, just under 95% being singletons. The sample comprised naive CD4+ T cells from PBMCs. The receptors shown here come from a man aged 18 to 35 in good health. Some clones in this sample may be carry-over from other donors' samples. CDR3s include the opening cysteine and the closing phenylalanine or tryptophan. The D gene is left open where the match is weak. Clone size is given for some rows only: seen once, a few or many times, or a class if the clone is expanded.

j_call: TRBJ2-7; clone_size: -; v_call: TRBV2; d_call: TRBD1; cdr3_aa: CASLGTALNYEQYF; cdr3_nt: TGTGCCAGCCTAGGGACAGCTCTCAACTACGAGCAGTACTTC
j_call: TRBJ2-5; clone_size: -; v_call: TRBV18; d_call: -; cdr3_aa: CASSPRARQETQYF; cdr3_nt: TGTGCCAGCTCACCACGGGCTCGTCAAGAGACCCAGTACTTC
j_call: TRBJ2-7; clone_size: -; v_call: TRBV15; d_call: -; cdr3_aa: CATSRGGVSSYEQYF; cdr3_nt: TGTGCCACCAGCAGAGGGGGAGTAAGCTCCTACGAGCAGTACTTC
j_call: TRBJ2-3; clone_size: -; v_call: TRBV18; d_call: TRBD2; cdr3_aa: CASSPPGLASADTQYF; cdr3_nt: TGTGCCAGCTCACCACCGGGACTAGCGTCCGCGGATACGCAGTATTTT
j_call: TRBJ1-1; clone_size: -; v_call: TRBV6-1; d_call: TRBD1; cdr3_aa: CASSPTWTGSEAFF; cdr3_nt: TGTGCCAGCAGTCCAACCTGGACAGGGTCTGAAGCTTTCTTT
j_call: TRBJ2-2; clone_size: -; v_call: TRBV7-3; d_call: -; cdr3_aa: CASGGTEVGTGELFF; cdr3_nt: TGTGCCAGCGGCGGGACGGAGGTGGGCACCGGGGAGCTGTTTTTT
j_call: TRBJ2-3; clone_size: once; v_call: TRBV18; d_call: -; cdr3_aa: CASLSLGGEEADTQYF; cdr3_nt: TGTGCCAGCTTATCCCTTGGGGGAGAAGAGGCAGATACGCAGTATTTT
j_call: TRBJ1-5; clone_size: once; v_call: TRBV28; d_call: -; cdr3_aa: CASSLYGLPQHF; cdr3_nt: TGTGCCAGCAGTTTATATGGGCTTCCCCAGCATTTT
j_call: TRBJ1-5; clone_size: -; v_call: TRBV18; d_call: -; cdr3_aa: CASSPDGDQPQHF; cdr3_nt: TGTGCCAGCTCACCGGACGGAGATCAGCCCCAGCATTTT
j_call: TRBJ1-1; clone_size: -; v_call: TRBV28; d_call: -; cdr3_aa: CASSLPFTEAFF; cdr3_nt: TGTGCCAGCAGTTTACCCTTCACTGAAGCTTTCTTT
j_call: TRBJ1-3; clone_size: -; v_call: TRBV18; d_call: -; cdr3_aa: CASSPQYSGNTIYF; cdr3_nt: TGTGCCAGCTCACCACAGTACTCTGGAAACACCATATATTTT
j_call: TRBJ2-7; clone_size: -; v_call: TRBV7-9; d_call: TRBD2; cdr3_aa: CASSHTSDAYEQYF; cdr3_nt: TGTGCCAGCAGCCACACTAGCGATGCCTACGAGCAGTACTTC
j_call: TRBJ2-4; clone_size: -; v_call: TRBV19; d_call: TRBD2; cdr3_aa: CASTLAGGGNIQYF; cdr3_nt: TGTGCCAGCACACTAGCGGGAGGAGGAAACATTCAGTACTTC
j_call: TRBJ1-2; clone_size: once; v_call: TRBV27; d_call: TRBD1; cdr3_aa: CASSAGQGHYGYTF; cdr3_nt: TGTGCCAGCAGTGCTGGACAGGGCCACTATGGCTACACCTTC
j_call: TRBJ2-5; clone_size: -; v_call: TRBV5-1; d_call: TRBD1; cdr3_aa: CASSYFHRGSQETQYF; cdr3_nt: TGCGCCAGCAGCTACTTCCACAGGGGCAGCCAAGAGACCCAGTACTTC
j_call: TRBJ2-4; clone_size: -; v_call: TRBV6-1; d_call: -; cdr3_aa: CASSEYGPISGNIQYF; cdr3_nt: TGTGCCAGCAGTGAATACGGGCCCATCTCCGGAAACATTCAGTACTTC
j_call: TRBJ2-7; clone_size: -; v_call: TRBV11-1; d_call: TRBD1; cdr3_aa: CASSGQGYEQYF; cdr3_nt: TGTGCCAGCAGCGGACAGGGGTACGAGCAGTACTTC
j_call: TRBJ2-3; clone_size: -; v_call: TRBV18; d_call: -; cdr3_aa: CASSLRARSEDTQYF; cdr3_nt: TGTGCCAGCTCACTTCGGGCCCGTAGTGAGGATACGCAGTATTTT
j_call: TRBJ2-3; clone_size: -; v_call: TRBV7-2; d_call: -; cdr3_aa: CASSLYRGNTQYF; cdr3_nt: TGTGCCAGCAGCTTATATCGGGGAAATACGCAGTATTTT
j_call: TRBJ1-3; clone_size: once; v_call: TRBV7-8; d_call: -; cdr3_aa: CASSLDPAGIVARNTIYF; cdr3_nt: TGTGCCAGCAGCTTAGACCCGGCAGGAATCGTTGCGAGAAACACCATATATTTT
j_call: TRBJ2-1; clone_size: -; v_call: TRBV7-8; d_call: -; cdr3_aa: CASSPGVHRFGNEQFF; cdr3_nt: TGTGCCAGCAGCCCGGGCGTCCACAGGTTCGGCAATGAGCAGTTCTTC
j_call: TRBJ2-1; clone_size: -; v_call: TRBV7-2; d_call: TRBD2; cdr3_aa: CASSWGLASYNEQFF; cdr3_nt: TGTGCCAGCAGCTGGGGACTAGCGTCCTACAATGAGCAGTTCTTC
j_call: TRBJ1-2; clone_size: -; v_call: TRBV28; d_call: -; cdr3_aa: CASSLGRTREGYTF; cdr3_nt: TGTGCCAGCAGTTTAGGCAGGACCCGGGAGGGCTACACCTTC
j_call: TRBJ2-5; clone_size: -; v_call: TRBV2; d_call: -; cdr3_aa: CASSILAAQETQYF; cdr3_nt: TGTGCCAGCAGTATCTTAGCGGCACAAGAGACCCAGTACTTC
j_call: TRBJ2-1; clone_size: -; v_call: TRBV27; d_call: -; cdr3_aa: CASSSSRTRTGNEQFF; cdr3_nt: TGTGCCAGCAGTTCGAGTAGGACGAGGACGGGGAATGAGCAGTTCTTC
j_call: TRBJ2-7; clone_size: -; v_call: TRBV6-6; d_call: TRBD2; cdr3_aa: CASRPSGGGRYEQYF; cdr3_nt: TGTGCCAGCAGACCTAGCGGGGGTGGTCGGTACGAGCAGTACTTC
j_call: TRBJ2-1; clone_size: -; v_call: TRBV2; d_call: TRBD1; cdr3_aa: CAGTGERSYNEQFF; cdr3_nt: TGTGCCGGAACAGGGGAAAGGTCCTACAATGAGCAGTTCTTC
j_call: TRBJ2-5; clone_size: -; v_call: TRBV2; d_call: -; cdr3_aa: CASSERGTETQYF; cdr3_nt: TGTGCCAGCAGTGAACGGGGTACAGAGACCCAGTACTTC
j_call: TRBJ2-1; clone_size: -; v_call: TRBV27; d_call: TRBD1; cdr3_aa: CASSLRGTVTYNEQFF; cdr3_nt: TGTGCCAGCAGTTTAAGAGGGACAGTCACCTACAATGAGCAGTTCTTC
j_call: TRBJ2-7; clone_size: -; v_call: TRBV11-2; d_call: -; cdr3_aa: CASSPLGRVPVQYF; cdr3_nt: TGTGCCAGCAGCCCCTTGGGGCGAGTTCCCGTGCAGTACTTC
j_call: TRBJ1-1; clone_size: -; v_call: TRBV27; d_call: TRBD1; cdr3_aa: CASTSGGLGDTEAFF; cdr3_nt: TGTGCCAGCACCTCAGGGGGCCTCGGGGACACTGAAGCTTTCTTT
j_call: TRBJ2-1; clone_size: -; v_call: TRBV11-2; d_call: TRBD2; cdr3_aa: CASSRSGSSFNEQFF; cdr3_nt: TGTGCCAGCAGCCGTAGCGGGAGTAGTTTCAATGAGCAGTTCTTC
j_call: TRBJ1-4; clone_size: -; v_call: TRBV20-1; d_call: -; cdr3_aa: CSAGDRRELFF; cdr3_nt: TGCAGTGCAGGCGACCGGAGGGAACTGTTTTTT
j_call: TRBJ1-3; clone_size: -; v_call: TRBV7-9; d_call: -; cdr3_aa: CASSRQESPGNTIYF; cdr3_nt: TGTGCCAGCAGCCGTCAGGAATCCCCCGGAAACACCATATATTTT
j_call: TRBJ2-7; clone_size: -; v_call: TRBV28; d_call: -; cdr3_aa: CASGVGGKAYEQYF; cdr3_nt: TGTGCCAGCGGCGTGGGCGGGAAAGCCTACGAGCAGTACTTC
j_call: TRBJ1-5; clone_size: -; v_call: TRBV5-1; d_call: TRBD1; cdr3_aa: CASSPGQVSNQPQHF; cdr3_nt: TGCGCCAGCAGCCCAGGACAGGTCAGCAATCAGCCCCAGCATTTT
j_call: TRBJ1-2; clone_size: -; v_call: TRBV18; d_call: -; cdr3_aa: CASSESGYGYTF; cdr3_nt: TGTGCCAGCTCAGAGTCTGGCTATGGCTACACCTTC
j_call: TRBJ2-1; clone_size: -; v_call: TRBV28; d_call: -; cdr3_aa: CASSLPGSRDYEQFF; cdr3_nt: TGTGCCAGCAGTTTACCCGGGTCCAGAGATTATGAGCAGTTCTTC
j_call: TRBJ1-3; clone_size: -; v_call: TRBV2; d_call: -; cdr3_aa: CASRVLGVSGNTIYF; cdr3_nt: TGTGCCAGCAGGGTGCTGGGGGTCTCTGGAAACACCATATATTTT
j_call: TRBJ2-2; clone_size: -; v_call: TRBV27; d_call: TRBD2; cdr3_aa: CASSPGTSGRAVGELFF; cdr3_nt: TGTGCCAGCAGTCCGGGAACTAGCGGGAGGGCGGTCGGGGAGCTGTTTTTT
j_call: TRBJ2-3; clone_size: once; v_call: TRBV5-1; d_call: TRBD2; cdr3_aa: CASSLLAGVVADTQYF; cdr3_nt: TGCGCCAGCAGCTTACTAGCGGGAGTGGTCGCAGATACGCAGTATTTT
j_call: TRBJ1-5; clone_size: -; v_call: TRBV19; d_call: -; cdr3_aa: CASTDRTINQPQHF; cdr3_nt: TGTGCCAGTACCGACAGGACTATCAATCAGCCCCAGCATTTT